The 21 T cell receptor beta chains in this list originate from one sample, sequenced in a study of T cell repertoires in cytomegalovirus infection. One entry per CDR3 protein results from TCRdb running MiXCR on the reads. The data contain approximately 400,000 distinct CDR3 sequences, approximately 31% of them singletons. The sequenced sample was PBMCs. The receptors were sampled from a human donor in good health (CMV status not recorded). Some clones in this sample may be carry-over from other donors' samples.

As DNA, the CDR3 is TGTGCCAGCAGCTTCTCCGGGACAGCTAACACAGATACGCAGTATTTT. The encoded protein is CASSFSGTANTDTQYF. The chain recombines TRBV7-9 with TRBJ2-3; 7 bases are shared with TRBD1. The germline V gene has CDR1 SEHNR and CDR2 FQNEAQ (reference sequence). V was pared by 3 bases and J by 2 bases, with 8 bases of the junction left unmatched. This CDR3 comprises 16 residues.

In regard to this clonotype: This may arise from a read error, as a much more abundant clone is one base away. In DNA form, the CDR3 reads TGTTCCAGCATCCTACTACGGGCCGGGGAGCTGTTTTTT. Its protein product is CSSILLRAGELFF. The rearrangement uses TRBV6-2 or TRBV6-3 and TRBJ2-2; D is unclear. From germline, CDR1 is MNHEY and CDR2 SVGEGT. The CDR3 runs to 13 residues.

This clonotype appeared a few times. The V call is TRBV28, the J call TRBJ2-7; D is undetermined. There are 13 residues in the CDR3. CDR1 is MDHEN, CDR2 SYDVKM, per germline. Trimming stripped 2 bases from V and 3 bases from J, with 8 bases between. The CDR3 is CASSLVRLYEQYF. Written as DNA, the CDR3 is TGTGCCAGCAGTTTAGTGCGGCTCTACGAGCAGTACTTC.

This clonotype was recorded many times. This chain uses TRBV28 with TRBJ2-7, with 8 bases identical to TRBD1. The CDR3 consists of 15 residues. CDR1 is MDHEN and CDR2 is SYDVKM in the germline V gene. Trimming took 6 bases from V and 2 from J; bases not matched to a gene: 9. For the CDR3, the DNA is TGTGCCAGCAGCCCGGGACAGGCCCTTACCTACGAGCAGTACTTC. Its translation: CASSPGQALTYEQYF. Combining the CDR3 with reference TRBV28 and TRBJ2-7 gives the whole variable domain DVKVTQSSRYLVKRTGEKVFLECVQDMDHENMFWYRQDPGLGLRLIYFSYDVKMKEKGDIPEGYSVSREKKERFSLILESASTNQTSMYLCASSPGQALTYEQYFGPGTRLTVT.

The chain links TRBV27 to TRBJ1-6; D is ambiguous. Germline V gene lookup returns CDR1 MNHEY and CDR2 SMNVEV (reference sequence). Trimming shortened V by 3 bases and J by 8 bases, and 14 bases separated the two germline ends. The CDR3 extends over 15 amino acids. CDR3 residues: CASSLRVTVDSPLHF. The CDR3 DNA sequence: TGTGCCAGCAGTTTGAGGGTTACTGTTGATTCACCCCTCCACTTT.

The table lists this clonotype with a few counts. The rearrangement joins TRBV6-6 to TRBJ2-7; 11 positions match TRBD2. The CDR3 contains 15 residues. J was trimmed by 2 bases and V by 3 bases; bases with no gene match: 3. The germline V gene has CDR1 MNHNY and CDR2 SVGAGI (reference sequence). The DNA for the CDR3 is TGTGCCAGCAGTTATGGGGGACTAGCGGCCTACGAGCAGTACTTC. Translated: CASSYGGLAAYEQYF.

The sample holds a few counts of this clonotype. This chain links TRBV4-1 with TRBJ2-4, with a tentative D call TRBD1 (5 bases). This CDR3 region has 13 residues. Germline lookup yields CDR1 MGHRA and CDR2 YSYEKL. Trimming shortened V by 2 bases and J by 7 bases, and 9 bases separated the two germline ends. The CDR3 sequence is CASSQQDKNIQYF. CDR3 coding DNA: TGCGCCAGCAGCCAACAGGACAAGAACATTCAGTACTTC.

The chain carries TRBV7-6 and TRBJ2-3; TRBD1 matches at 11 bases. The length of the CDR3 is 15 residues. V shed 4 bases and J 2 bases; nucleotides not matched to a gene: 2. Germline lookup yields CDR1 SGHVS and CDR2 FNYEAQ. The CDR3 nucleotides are TGTGCCAGCAGCTGGGACAGGGGGATCACAGATACGCAGTATTTT. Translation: CASSWDRGITDTQYF.

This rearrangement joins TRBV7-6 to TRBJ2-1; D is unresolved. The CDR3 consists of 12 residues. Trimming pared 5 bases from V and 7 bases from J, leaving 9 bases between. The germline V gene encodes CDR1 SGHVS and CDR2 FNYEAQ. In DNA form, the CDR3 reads TGTGCCAGCAGCAGCTTGGGTAATGAGCAGTTCTTC. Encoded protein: CASSSLGNEQFF.

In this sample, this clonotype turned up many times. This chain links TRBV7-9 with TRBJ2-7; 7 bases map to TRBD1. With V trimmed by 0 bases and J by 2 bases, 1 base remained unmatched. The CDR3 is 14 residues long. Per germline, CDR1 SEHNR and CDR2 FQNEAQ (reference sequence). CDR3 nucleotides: TGTGCCAGCAGCTTAGCAGGGGGCGCCTACGAGCAGTACTTC. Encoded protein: CASSLAGGAYEQYF.

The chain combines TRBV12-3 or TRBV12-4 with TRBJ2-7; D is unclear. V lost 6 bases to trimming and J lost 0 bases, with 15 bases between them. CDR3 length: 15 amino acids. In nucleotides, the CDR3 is TGTGCCAGCAGCCCCCACATTTTGCCCTCCTACGAGCAGTACTTC. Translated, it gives CASSPHILPSYEQYF.

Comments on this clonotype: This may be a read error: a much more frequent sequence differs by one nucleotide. The CDR3 bases are TGTGCCAGCAGTTTAAAGGCTAACTATGGCTTCACCTTC. Its protein is CASSLKANYGFTF. The gene calls are TRBV12-3 or TRBV12-4 and TRBJ1-2; D uncertain. The CDR3 is made up of 13 amino acids.

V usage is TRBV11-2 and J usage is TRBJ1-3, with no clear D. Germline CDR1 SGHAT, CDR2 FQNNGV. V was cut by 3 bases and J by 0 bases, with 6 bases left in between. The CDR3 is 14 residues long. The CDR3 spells CASSLPVSGNTIYF. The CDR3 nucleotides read TGTGCCAGCAGCTTGCCTGTCTCTGGAAACACCATATATTTT.

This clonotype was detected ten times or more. CDR3 sequence reads: CASSYLIGTGELFF. The CDR3 DNA reads as TGTGCCAGCAGTTACTTAATTGGCACCGGGGAGCTGTTTTTT. The chain recombines TRBV6-5 with TRBJ2-2, with D uncertain. V gave up 1 base and J gave up 4 bases, with 7 bases separating them. Germline V gene data show CDR1 as MNHEY and CDR2 as SVGAGI. This CDR3 spans 14 amino acids.

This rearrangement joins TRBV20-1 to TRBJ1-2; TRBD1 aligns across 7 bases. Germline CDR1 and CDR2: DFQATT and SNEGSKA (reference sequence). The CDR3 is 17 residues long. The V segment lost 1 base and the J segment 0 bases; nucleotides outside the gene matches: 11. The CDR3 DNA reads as TGCAGTGCTAGAGGCGAAGGAGACAGGGAAGCTAACTATGGCTACACCTTC. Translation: CSARGEGDREANYGYTF.

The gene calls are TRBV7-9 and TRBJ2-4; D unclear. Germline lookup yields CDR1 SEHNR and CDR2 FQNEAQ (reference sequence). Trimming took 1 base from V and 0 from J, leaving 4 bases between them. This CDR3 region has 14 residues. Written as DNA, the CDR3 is TGTGCCAGCAGCTTAGACCTAGCCAAAAACATTCAGTACTTC. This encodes CASSLDLAKNIQYF.

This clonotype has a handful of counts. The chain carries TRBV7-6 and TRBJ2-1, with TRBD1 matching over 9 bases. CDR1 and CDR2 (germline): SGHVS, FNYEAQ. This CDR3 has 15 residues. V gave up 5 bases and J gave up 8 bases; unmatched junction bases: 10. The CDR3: CASSPGTGLEYEQFF. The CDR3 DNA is TGTGCCAGCAGCCCCGGGACAGGGCTGGAGTATGAGCAGTTCTTC.

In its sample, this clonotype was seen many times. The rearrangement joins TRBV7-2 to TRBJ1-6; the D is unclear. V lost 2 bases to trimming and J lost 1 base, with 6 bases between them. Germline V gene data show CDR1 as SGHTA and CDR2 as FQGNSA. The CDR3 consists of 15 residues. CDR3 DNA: TGTGCCAGCAGCTTATCGGGTTCCTATAATTCACCCCTCCACTTT. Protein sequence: CASSLSGSYNSPLHF.

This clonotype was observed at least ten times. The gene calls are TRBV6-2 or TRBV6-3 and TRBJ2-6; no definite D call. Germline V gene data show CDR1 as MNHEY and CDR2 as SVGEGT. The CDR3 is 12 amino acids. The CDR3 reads CVTQAGANVLTF. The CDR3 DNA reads TGTGTGACGCAGGCTGGGGCCAACGTCCTGACTTTC.

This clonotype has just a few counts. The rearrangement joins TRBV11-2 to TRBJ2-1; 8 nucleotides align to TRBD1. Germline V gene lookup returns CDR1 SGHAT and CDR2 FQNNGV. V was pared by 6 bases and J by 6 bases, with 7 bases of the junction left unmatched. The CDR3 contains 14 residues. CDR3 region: CASRWTGWGNEQFF. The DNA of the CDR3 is TGTGCCAGCAGATGGACAGGGTGGGGCAATGAGCAGTTCTTC.

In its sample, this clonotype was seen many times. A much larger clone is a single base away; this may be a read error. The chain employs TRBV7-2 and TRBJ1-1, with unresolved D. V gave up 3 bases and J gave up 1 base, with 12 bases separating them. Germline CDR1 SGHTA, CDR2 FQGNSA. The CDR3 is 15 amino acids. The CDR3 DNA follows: TGTGCCAGCAGCTTGGAACAGCAACCGAACACTGAAGCTTTCTTT. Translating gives CASSLEQQPNTEAFF.